This T cell receptor beta chain is from a study of T cells in Graves' hyperthyroidism and ophthalmopathy. Trimming stripped 1 base from V and 6 bases from J, with 16 bases between. The length of the CDR3 is 15 residues. CDR1 and CDR2 from the germline V gene are SGHAT and FQNNGV. Whole-study results and caveats: Blood shared most expanded thyroid clonotypes above 0.001.

This clonotype was recorded many times. Its specificity is unknown. Using RNA transcripts as the source, TCR beta CDR3 regions were amplified. First-round RT-PCR with HTBI primers amplified the TCR CDR3 region. Each CDR3 protein gets one entry after TCRdb re-called the multiplex PCR reads with MiXCR. The table lists approximately 330,000 distinct CDR3 sequences, roughly 20% of them singletons. Stability of Graves' hyperthyroidism was defined as absent ophthalmopathy progression within 18 months. Hyperthyroidism patients were newly diagnosed, had disease duration under 2 months, and were aged 18 to 65 years. Each 10 ml fresh peripheral blood draw supplied the PBMCs.

What was sequenced was blood. This TCR was sampled from a woman between 50 and 59 years old with Graves' hyperthyroidism. The chain uses TRBV11-2 and TRBJ2-7; perhaps TRBD2 as D (5 bases). The CDR3: CASSLGRIASSEQYF. As DNA, the CDR3 is TGTGCCAGCAGCTTAGGGCGGATAGCGTCGTCCGAGCAGTACTTC.